The 27 T cell receptor beta chains below all came from one sample that was sequenced in a study of shared clonotypes between healthy human individuals (dated by TCRdb to 2020 to 2022). Libraries were prepared through the immunoSEQ multiplex PCR assay. The clones in this table, taken by TCRdb from immuneACCESS, are in-frame only. Not every clone is retained; where verified, under half of the shortfall comes from an unresolved V gene, and the cause of the rest is unknown. Recorded for this sample are about 2 million clones; about 95% of them occurred a single time. The ten top clones hold about 1.1% of the sample. CD8 naive samples consisted of CD45RO-negative cells that were positively selected for CCR7, yielding a CD45RA+CCR7+ population without TemRA cells. Sequenced material: naive CD8+ T cells sorted from blood. The label giving this sample's cell subset or site can be read as: CD45RA+CCR7+. These receptors all come from a man between 18 and 29 years old in good health.

The CDR3 is CASSLEEQGWNEQFF. CDR3 nucleotide sequence: TGTGCCAGCAGCTTGGAGGAACAGGGGTGGAATGAGCAGTTCTTC. This chain links TRBV5-4 with TRBJ2-1; 7 bases match TRBD1. Germline trimming cut 0 bases from V and 7 bases from J; bases unmatched to any gene: 7. CDR3 length equals 15 residues. CDR1 SGHNT and CDR2 YYREEE come from the germline V gene (reference sequence).

The V and J genes are TRBV10-2 and TRBJ2-7; 8 positions match TRBD2. Germline loops: CDR1 WSHSY, CDR2 SAAADI. The CDR3 spans 13 residues. V lost 3 bases to trimming and J lost 3 bases; unmatched junction nucleotides: 1. The CDR3 protein is CASSDTSGYEQYF. DNA for the CDR3: TGCGCCAGCAGTGACACTAGCGGCTACGAGCAGTACTTC.

The V and J genes are TRBV7-6 and TRBJ2-7; TRBD2 is a possible D gene (6 bases). The V and J ends lost 1 base and 6 bases respectively, with 10 bases between them. The germline CDR1 and CDR2 sequences are SGHVS and FNYEAQ. The CDR3 totals 13 residues. The CDR3, as DNA: TGTGCCAGCAGCTTAGGCGGGGCTGGCGAGCAGTACTTC. Protein: CASSLGGAGEQYF.

The V call is TRBV27, the J call TRBJ1-5; D possibly corresponds to TRBD1 (6 bases). Germline V gene lookup returns CDR1 MNHEY and CDR2 SMNVEV (reference sequence). This CDR3 comprises 18 residues. The ends were cut back, 5 bases at V and 4 bases at J, with 24 bases in the middle. CDR3 sequence reads: CASSVQGPVGVRNQPQHF. The CDR3 bases are TGTGCCAGCAGTGTACAGGGTCCGGTTGGCGTTCGGAATCAGCCCCAGCATTTT.

This clone was detected only once. The genes are TRBV4-1 and TRBJ2-1; 11 bases align to TRBD2. Germline CDR1 reads MGHRA; CDR2 reads YSYEKL. The CDR3 consists of 14 residues. The V and J ends lost 8 bases and 4 bases, in that order; junction bases with no gene match: 4. Here the CDR3 DNA reads TGCGCCAGCGGATTAGCGGGGGGGTACAATGAGCAGTTCTTC. It is translated as CASGLAGGYNEQFF.

The J gene is TRBJ2-7, the V gene TRBV5-4; 13 nucleotides align to TRBD2. This CDR3 comprises 16 residues. The germline CDR1 and CDR2 sequences are SGHNT and YYREEE (reference sequence). V gave up 0 bases and J gave up 4 bases; unmatched junction bases: 4. CDR3 residues: CASSLVGLAGSYEQYF. CDR3 sequence (DNA): TGTGCCAGCAGCTTGGTGGGACTAGCGGGGTCGTACGAGCAGTACTTC. Drawing the rest from reference TRBV5-4 and TRBJ2-7, the complete variable domain is ETGVTQSPTHLIKTRGQQVTLRCSSQSGHNTVSWYQQALGQGPQFIFQYYREEENGRGNFPPRFSGLQFPNYSSELNVNALELDDSALYLCASSLVGLAGSYEQYFGPGTRLTVT.

This chain joins TRBV6-1 and TRBJ1-6; TRBD1 aligns across 7 bases. CDR1 is MNHNS, CDR2 SASEGT, per germline. This CDR3 is built from 16 residues. V trimming: 2 bases; J trimming: 7 bases; junction bases outside the gene matches: 8. The CDR3 spells CASSESGGTANSPLHF. The CDR3 coding sequence is TGTGCCAGCAGTGAAAGTGGGGGGACAGCAAATTCACCCCTCCACTTT.

The J gene is TRBJ2-1, the V gene TRBV9; no clear D gene. This CDR3 region has 16 residues. Deletions cut 0 bases from V and 5 bases from J, with 15 bases between. In germline, CDR1 is SGDLS, CDR2 YYNGEE. For the CDR3, the DNA is TGTGCCAGCAGCGTAGGAGCCCACCAGGTTGACAATGAGCAGTTCTTC. Protein product: CASSVGAHQVDNEQFF.

The rearrangement uses TRBV11-2 and TRBJ2-7; D remains unclear. This CDR3 spans 12 amino acids. Germline assignment: CDR1 SGHAT and CDR2 FQNNGV. Trimming took 4 bases from V and 2 from J, leaving 6 bases between them. The CDR3 region has the DNA TGTGCCAGCAGCTGGCACCCCTACGAGCAGTACTTC. Translating it yields CASSWHPYEQYF.

V gene TRBV29-1 combines with J gene TRBJ1-2; 10 bases fit TRBD1. The CDR3 loop spans 14 amino acids. The ends lost 6 bases at V and 5 bases at J; junction bases unmatched: 9. Germline V gene lookup returns CDR1 SQVTM and CDR2 ANQGSEA. CDR3 sequence: CSVDPGQGWYGYTF. The CDR3 DNA sequence: TGCAGCGTCGACCCGGGACAGGGGTGGTATGGCTACACCTTC.

The rearrangement joins TRBV29-1 to TRBJ2-5, with D uncertain. CDR3 size: 14 residues. V was trimmed by 2 bases and J by 0 bases, leaving 10 bases between them. Germline-derived CDR1 and CDR2 are SQVTM and ANQGSEA. The CDR3 DNA is TGCAGCGTTGAAAGTTCTAATCACCAAGAGACCCAGTACTTC. As protein: CSVESSNHQETQYF.

The chain carries TRBV28 and TRBJ1-5; D call uncertain. This CDR3 is built from 12 residues. Trimming removed 6 bases from V and 6 bases from J, with 9 bases in between. Germline lookup yields CDR1 MDHEN and CDR2 SYDVKM. The CDR3: CASSPSVQPQHF. The CDR3 DNA reads as TGTGCCAGCAGCCCTTCGGTTCAGCCCCAGCATTTT. The variable domain in full, completed from reference TRBV28 and TRBJ1-5, reads DVKVTQSSRYLVKRTGEKVFLECVQDMDHENMFWYRQDPGLGLRLIYFSYDVKMKEKGDIPEGYSVSREKKERFSLILESASTNQTSMYLCASSPSVQPQHFGDGTRLSIL.

The chain employs TRBV4-1 and TRBJ1-3, with D perhaps matching TRBD1 (5 bases). This CDR3 is built from 14 residues. V gave up 2 bases and J gave up 4 bases, with 9 bases separating them. Germline V gene sequence: CDR1 MGHRA, CDR2 YSYEKL. The DNA for the CDR3 is TGCGCCAGCAGCCAACCATGGACAGGAAACACCATATATTTT. It codes for CASSQPWTGNTIYF.

The V call is TRBV10-2, the J call TRBJ2-1; 8 bases map to TRBD2. This CDR3 region has 15 residues. Per the germline V gene, CDR1 is WSHSY and CDR2 is SAAADI. V gave up 0 bases and J gave up 6 bases; unmatched junction bases: 4. CDR3 nucleotide sequence: TGCGCCAGCAGTGAGTCACGGGGGGGAAGCAATGAGCAGTTCTTC. It is translated as CASSESRGGSNEQFF.

This clone was counted a single time. V gene TRBV18 combines with J gene TRBJ1-1, with 7 bases matching TRBD1. The CDR3 runs to 15 residues. V dropped 3 bases and J dropped 1; count of bases not matched to a gene: 5. Per the germline V gene, CDR1 is KGHSH and CDR2 is LQKENI. CDR3 loop: CASSPEGQPNTEAFF. The CDR3 DNA reads as TGTGCCAGCTCACCTGAGGGACAGCCGAACACTGAAGCTTTCTTT.

V is TRBV10-3 and J is TRBJ1-1; D is perhaps TRBD1 (6 bases). CDR1 is ENHRY and CDR2 is SYGVKD in the germline V gene. This CDR3 region has 14 residues. V was clipped by 6 bases and J by 11 bases, with 22 bases between them. CDR3 nucleotide sequence: TGTGCCATCAGGGATGAGGGATGGGGGCTCTCTGCTTTCTTT. Translation: CAIRDEGWGLSAFF.

Here the CDR3 DNA reads TGTGCCAGCAGAACAGGGTTTTCCGGGGAGCTGTTTTTT. Protein product: CASRTGFSGELFF. The chain has TRBV6-6 and TRBJ2-2, with D maybe TRBD1 (6 bases). Trimming took off 6 bases at V and 6 bases at J, with 11 bases between the two ends. Germline lookup yields CDR1 MNHNY and CDR2 SVGAGI (reference sequence). CDR3 size: 13 residues.

The sample holds one count of this clone. The chain couples TRBV4-3 to TRBJ2-7, with D possibly matching TRBD1 (5 bases). In germline, CDR1 is LGHNA, CDR2 YSLEER. This CDR3 has 17 amino acids. The V end lost 0 bases, the J end lost 0 bases, and 15 bases lay between the germline ends. The CDR3 region is CASSQDLGARSSYEQYF. CDR3 bases: TGCGCCAGCAGCCAAGATTTAGGGGCGAGGTCCTCCTACGAGCAGTACTTC.

The rearrangement joins TRBV4-1 to TRBJ2-7; 9 bases align to TRBD1. V dropped 1 base and J dropped 5; count of bases not matched to a gene: 9. CDR1 is MGHRA, CDR2 YSYEKL, per germline. This CDR3 has 16 amino acids. As DNA, the CDR3 is TGCGCCAGCAGCCAAGGCAACAGGGGGCGATTCCACGAGCAGTACTTC. This sequence encodes CASSQGNRGRFHEQYF.

J is TRBJ1-5 and V is TRBV27; D gene ambiguous. This CDR3 has 17 residues. The ends were cut back, 6 bases at V and 7 bases at J, with 25 bases in the middle. CDR1 and CDR2 (germline): MNHEY, SMNVEV (reference sequence). CDR3 sequence (DNA): TGTGCCAGCAGCCTAAACACAGCCAACGGACCCAGACAGCCCCAGCATTTT. Protein product: CASSLNTANGPRQPQHF.

The sample holds one count of this clone. The chain joins TRBV5-1 to TRBJ1-2; TRBD1 aligns across 11 bases. Germline assignment: CDR1 SGHRS and CDR2 YFSETQ. The length of the CDR3 is 15 residues. The ends lost 3 bases at V and 4 bases at J; junction bases unmatched: 5. This CDR3 reads CASSSGTGGIYGYTF. As DNA, the CDR3 is TGCGCCAGCAGCTCGGGGACAGGGGGAATCTATGGCTACACCTTC.

V gene TRBV11-2 combines with J gene TRBJ1-2; the D is unclear. V lost 4 bases and J 1 base, leaving 16 bases between the germline ends. Per germline, CDR1 SGHAT and CDR2 FQNNGV. This CDR3 comprises 16 residues. For the CDR3, the DNA is TGTGCCAGCAGCTCCCTCCGCGCAGAATTTAACTATGGCTACACCTTC. This translates into CASSSLRAEFNYGYTF. The full variable domain, completed using reference TRBV11-2 and TRBJ1-2, is EAGVAQSPRYKIIEKRQSVAFWCNPISGHATLYWYQQILGQGPKLLIQFQNNGVVDDSQLPKDRFSAERLKGVDSTLKIQPAKLEDSAVYLCASSSLRAEFNYGYTFGSGTRLTVV.

This clone was recorded once. The same CDR3 can be traced to other DNA sequences in this sample. The chain has TRBV11-2 and TRBJ2-7; the match to TRBD2 covers 8 bases. After removal of 1 base from V and 3 bases from J, the junction contained 2 bases not matched to a gene. Germline V gene lookup returns CDR1 SGHAT and CDR2 FQNNGV. The CDR3 contains 14 residues. The CDR3 DNA follows: TGTGCCAGCAGCTTAGGCCGGGAGGGCTACGAGCAGTACTTC. Its protein product is CASSLGREGYEQYF. The variable domain in full, with the rest retrieved from reference TRBV11-2 and TRBJ2-7, is EAGVAQSPRYKIIEKRQSVAFWCNPISGHATLYWYQQILGQGPKLLIQFQNNGVVDDSQLPKDRFSAERLKGVDSTLKIQPAKLEDSAVYLCASSLGREGYEQYFGPGTRLTVT.

The chain recombines TRBV27 with TRBJ2-7; D perhaps matches TRBD2 (6 bases). Trimming pared 5 bases from V and 6 bases from J, leaving 14 bases between. Looked up from germline, CDR1 is MNHEY and CDR2 is SMNVEV (reference sequence). CDR3 size: 13 residues. CDR3 nucleotides: TGTGCCAGCAGTCCCCCTCGGGACTCCGAGCAGTACTTC. It translates to CASSPPRDSEQYF.

V is TRBV5-1 and J is TRBJ2-5; the match to TRBD1 covers 7 bases. The CDR3 covers 15 residues. Unmatched junction bases numbered 3, after V lost 1 base and J lost 0 bases. The V gene's germline CDR1 is SGHRS and CDR2 YFSETQ. The CDR3: CASSLLQGDQETQYF. CDR3 sequence (DNA): TGCGCCAGCAGCTTGCTCCAGGGGGACCAAGAGACCCAGTACTTC.

To note about this clone: Distinct nucleotide sequences in the sample also encode this CDR3. V and J are TRBV27 and TRBJ1-1; possible D gene TRBD1, 5 bases. The CDR3 totals 14 residues. CDR1 is MNHEY, CDR2 SMNVEV, per germline (reference sequence). The V end was cut by 2 bases, the J end by 1 base, with 8 bases between. CDR3 region: CASSLGGGNTEAFF. The CDR3 DNA sequence: TGTGCCAGCAGTTTAGGGGGTGGGAACACTGAAGCTTTCTTT.

The V call is TRBV27, the J call TRBJ1-1, with 7 bases fitting TRBD1. The junction had 8 bases not matched to a gene; V was cut back by 4 bases and J by 3 bases. CDR1 and CDR2 from the germline V gene are MNHEY and SMNVEV (reference sequence). The CDR3 extends over 15 amino acids. The CDR3 region is CASSYRQGPDTEAFF. CDR3 nucleotide sequence: TGTGCCAGCAGTTATCGACAGGGTCCGGACACTGAAGCTTTCTTT.